The 21 T cell receptor beta chains in this list originate from one sample, sequenced in a study of blood T cell repertoires in COVID-19. Sequencing used immunoSEQ multiplex PCR; TCRdb keeps in-frame clones, though not all of them. The sample contains over 90,000 clones, around 80% of which appear only once. Sequences were obtained from peripheral blood. The receptors shown here come from a man aged 50 or older with active or convalescent COVID-19.

This clone was seen a few times. The rearrangement joins TRBV6-5 to TRBJ1-1; TRBD1 might be the D (5 bases). This CDR3 has 14 residues. The V gene's germline CDR1 is MNHEY and CDR2 SVGAGI. V lost 0 bases to trimming and J lost 4 bases, with 9 bases between them. The CDR3 reads CASSYSAGFTEAFF. Written as DNA, the CDR3 is TGTGCCAGCAGTTACTCCGCAGGGTTCACTGAAGCTTTCTTT.

The rearrangement joins TRBV5-6 to TRBJ2-7; TRBD1 is a possible D gene (5 bases). Germline CDR1 and CDR2: SGHDT and YYEEEE. The CDR3 has 11 amino acids. Trimming removed 2 bases at V and 6 bases at J, with 6 bases between. Written as DNA, the CDR3 is TGTGCCAGCAGCTTCCAGGGCGAGCAGTACGTC. This gives the protein CASSFQGEQYV.

The rearrangement joins TRBV15 to TRBJ1-4; D remains ambiguous. With 3 bases removed from V and 7 bases from J, the gap between germline ends came to 6 bases. Germline loops: CDR1 LNHNV, CDR2 YYDKDF (reference sequence). The CDR3 loop spans 12 amino acids. The CDR3: CATSSGSEKLFF. CDR3 sequence (DNA): TGTGCCACCAGCAGCGGGAGTGAAAAACTGTTTTTT.

V gene TRBV6-5 combines with J gene TRBJ1-4; TRBD1 is a possible D gene (6 bases). Per the germline V gene, CDR1 is MNHEY and CDR2 is SVGAGI. V dropped 2 bases and J dropped 8 bases, with 12 bases sitting between them. The CDR3 is 14 residues long. This CDR3 is CASSYGGAKEKLFF. CDR3 bases: TGTGCCAGCAGTTACGGGGGGGCGAAAGAAAAACTGTTTTTT.

The chain uses TRBV5-1 and TRBJ1-6; no definite D call. V was cut by 4 bases and J by 6 bases, with 5 bases left in between. There are 12 residues in the CDR3. Germline-derived CDR1 and CDR2 are SGHRS and YFSETQ. CDR3 DNA: TGCGCCAGCAGCGGCGGTAATTCACCCCTCCACTTT. Encoded protein: CASSGGNSPLHF.

The chain is built from TRBV5-1 and TRBJ2-4; TRBD2 might be the D (6 bases). Germline CDR1 reads SGHRS; CDR2 reads YFSETQ. Deletions cut 3 bases from V and 1 base from J, with 8 bases between. The CDR3 is 14 amino acids. CDR3 residues: CASSWGDAKNIQYF. The CDR3, as DNA: TGCGCCAGCAGCTGGGGGGACGCCAAAAACATTCAGTACTTC. Combining the CDR3 with reference TRBV5-1 and TRBJ2-4 gives the whole variable domain KAGVTQTPRYLIKTRGQQVTLSCSPISGHRSVSWYQQTPGQGLQFLFEYFSETQRNKGNFPGRFSGRQFSNSRSEMNVSTLELGDSALYLCASSWGDAKNIQYFGAGTRLSVL.

This clone is a singleton in its sample. The chain carries TRBV28 and TRBJ2-5, with 7 bases that match TRBD1. Germline V lookup: CDR1 MDHEN, CDR2 SYDVKM. The junction had 6 bases not matched to a gene; V was cut back by 7 bases and J by 1 base. The CDR3 covers 14 residues. The CDR3, as DNA: TGTGCCAGCAACAGGGGACAGCCCCAAGAGACCCAGTACTTC. Its protein is CASNRGQPQETQYF.

The V and J genes are TRBV28 and TRBJ2-4; 8 bases are a match to TRBD1. V lost 6 bases and J lost 8; bases outside the gene matches: 6. The length of the CDR3 is 13 residues. The V gene's germline CDR1 is MDHEN and CDR2 SYDVKM. The CDR3 DNA reads TGTGCCAGCAGGGCGACGACAGGGGACATTCAGTACTTC. Residues: CASRATTGDIQYF.

The J gene is TRBJ2-1, the V gene TRBV6-2 or TRBV6-3; D uncertain. V was trimmed by 2 bases and J by 10 bases, leaving 15 bases between them. This CDR3 contains 14 residues. Germline V gives CDR1 MNHEY, CDR2 SVGEGT. This CDR3 reads CASSYGPRVSEQFF. CDR3 sequence (DNA): TGTGCCAGCAGTTACGGCCCACGGGTCAGCGAGCAGTTCTTC.

CDR3 in DNA: TGTGCCAGTAGTATCGGACCGGGAGCAGGCGAGCAGTACGTC. It translates to CASSIGPGAGEQYV. The rearrangement uses TRBV19 and TRBJ2-7, with D maybe TRBD2 (6 bases). There are 14 residues in the CDR3. V lost 3 bases to trimming and J lost 6 bases, with 15 bases between them. The germline V gene encodes CDR1 LNHDA and CDR2 SQIVND (reference sequence).

The V and J genes are TRBV18 and TRBJ1-1; TRBD1 matches 10 bases. The V and J ends lost 3 bases and 8 bases, in that order; junction bases with no gene match: 6. The germline V gene has CDR1 KGHSH and CDR2 LQKENI. The CDR3 consists of 14 residues. The CDR3 DNA follows: TGTGCCAGCTCACCTACCGGGACAGGGGTGGAAGCTTTCTTT. Translation gives CASSPTGTGVEAFF.

This rearrangement joins TRBV29-1 to TRBJ1-1; weak D call: TRBD1 (6 bases). Germline V gives CDR1 SQVTM, CDR2 ANQGSEA. V lost 3 bases and J 1 base, leaving 24 bases between the germline ends. This CDR3 is built from 18 residues. CDR3 in DNA: TGCAGCGTTGAGCCTACACCGAGAGACCGGGACAAGAACACTGAAGCTTTCTTT. Residues: CSVEPTPRDRDKNTEAFF.

The rearrangement links TRBV19 to TRBJ1-5; 10 bases are shared with TRBD1. The CDR3 is 17 amino acids. Germline V gene data show CDR1 as LNHDA and CDR2 as SQIVND (reference sequence). The J segment lost 2 bases and the V segment lost 4 bases, leaving 8 bases of the junction unmatched. The CDR3 loop is CASSNRDRGAGNQPQHF. CDR3 bases: TGTGCCAGTAGTAACCGGGACAGGGGAGCGGGCAATCAGCCCCAGCATTTT.

The chain is built from TRBV7-2 and TRBJ1-4; 9 nucleotides line up with TRBD1. CDR1 and CDR2 (germline): SGHTA, FQGNSA. The CDR3 spans 14 residues. The J segment lost 4 bases and the V segment lost 5 bases, leaving 2 bases of the junction unmatched. DNA for the CDR3: TGTGCCAGCAGCCTGGGACAGGGTAATGAAAAACTGTTTTTT. This sequence encodes CASSLGQGNEKLFF.

This clone has more than one count but fewer than ten. This chain joins TRBV28 and TRBJ1-2; 9 bases are a match to TRBD1. Germline CDR1 MDHEN, CDR2 SYDVKM. CDR3 length: 15 residues. Trimming at V came to 5 bases and at J to 2 bases, leaving 6 bases not matched to a gene. CDR3 sequence: CASSPQTGGNYGYTF. CDR3 bases: TGTGCCAGCAGTCCCCAGACAGGGGGGAACTATGGCTACACCTTC.

This clone has only one observation. The rearrangement joins TRBV19 to TRBJ1-5; D call uncertain. V was trimmed by 0 bases and J by 1 base, leaving 4 bases between them. The CDR3 is 14 residues long. Germline CDR1 is LNHDA and CDR2 is SQIVND (reference sequence). The CDR3 protein is CASSIEASNQPQHF. DNA of the CDR3: TGTGCCAGTAGTATAGAGGCAAGCAATCAGCCCCAGCATTTT.

The chain is built from TRBV30 and TRBJ2-2, with a weak D call TRBD1 (6 bases). Germline CDR1 reads GTSNPN; CDR2 reads SVGIG (reference sequence). The CDR3 consists of 13 residues. The ends were cut back, 4 bases at V and 2 bases at J, with 8 bases in the middle. In DNA form, the CDR3 reads TGTGCCTGGACAGGGGTTAACACCGGGGAGCTGTTTTTT. It yields the protein CAWTGVNTGELFF.

The rearrangement links TRBV7-7 to TRBJ2-5, with D possibly matching TRBD1 (5 bases). CDR1 is SSHAT, CDR2 FNYEAQ, per germline (reference sequence). Trimming took 5 bases from V and 5 from J, leaving 18 bases between them. This CDR3 is 15 amino acids long. The CDR3 DNA reads TGTGCCAGCAGCCTCCTCCCCGTGGCAGGGGAGACCCAGTACTTC. The encoded protein is CASSLLPVAGETQYF.

The chain is built from TRBV3-1 (or the pseudogene TRBV3-2) and TRBJ1-2; tentative D call: TRBD1 (5 bases). The CDR3 length is 14 residues. CDR1 is LGHDT and CDR2 is YNNKEL in the germline V gene (reference sequence). The V and J ends lost 4 bases and 9 bases respectively, with 18 bases between them. The CDR3, as DNA: TGTGCCAGCAGCCTCGGTAGGGGAGGCGGTAGCTACACCTTC. Amino acid sequence: CASSLGRGGGSYTF.

CDR3 region: CASSWRGGGQETQYF. CDR3 DNA: TGTGCCAGCAGCTGGAGGGGGGGCGGCCAAGAGACCCAGTACTTC. This rearrangement joins TRBV11-2 to TRBJ2-5, with a possible D match to TRBD2 (7 bases). V lost 4 bases to trimming and J lost 1 base, with 13 bases between them. The germline gives CDR1 SGHAT, CDR2 FQNNGV. The CDR3 spans 15 residues.

The rearrangement uses TRBV30 and TRBJ1-5, with no clear D. V was trimmed by 5 bases and J by 6 bases, leaving 23 bases between them. Looked up from germline, CDR1 is GTSNPN and CDR2 is SVGIG (reference sequence). The CDR3 spans 16 residues. CDR3 nucleotide sequence: TGTGCCTGGGGACCGGAAATAGGCAGCGGGATTCAGCCCCAGCATTTT. Its translation: CAWGPEIGSGIQPQHF. Full variable domain (remainder filled in from reference TRBV30 and TRBJ1-5): SQTIHQWPATLVQPVGSPLSLECTVEGTSNPNLYWYRQAAGRGLQLLFYSVGIGQISSEVPQNLSASRPQDRQFILSSKKLLLSDSGFYLCAWGPEIGSGIQPQHFGDGTRLSIL.